The rows below give T cell receptor beta chains drawn from one sample of a study of blood T cell repertoires in COVID-19. This table comes from immunoSEQ multiplex PCR, and its TCRdb copy is limited to in-frame clones, with some not included. In the table there are about 91,000 clones, over 70% of which are singletons. Sequenced: peripheral blood. The receptor source for this set is an elderly woman with acute or convalescent COVID-19. The CDR3 runs from the conserved cysteine through the conserved F or W. D genes are given only for firm matches.

d_gene,v_gene,j_gene,CDR3aa,CDR3nt
.,TRBV5-5,TRBJ2-5,CATQGLPWGETQYF,TGTGCCACCCAGGGACTGCCATGGGGAGAGACCCAGTACTTC
TRBD1,TRBV27,TRBJ1-6,CASSKGTDNSPLHF,TGTGCCAGCAGTAAAGGGACAGATAATTCACCCCTCCACTTT
TRBD1,TRBV28,TRBJ1-5,CASSLPGTGVQPQHF,TGTGCCAGCAGTTTACCAGGGACAGGGGTCCAGCCCCAGCATTTT
TRBD2,TRBV19,TRBJ2-6,CASSSNSGGASGANVLTF,TGTGCCAGTAGTTCGAACAGCGGGGGGGCCTCTGGGGCCAACGTCCTGACTTTC
TRBD1,TRBV6-1,TRBJ1-5,CASSDRTGPLGPQHF,TGTGCCAGCAGTGACAGGACAGGGCCCCTGGGGCCCCAGCATTTT
TRBD1,TRBV19,TRBJ2-7,CASSIAGQGAYEQYF,TGTGCCAGTAGTATAGCGGGACAGGGAGCCTACGAGCAGTACTTC
.,TRBV30,TRBJ1-6,CAWSVGGWNSPLHF,TGTGCCTGGAGTGTAGGGGGTTGGAATTCACCCCTCCACTTT
TRBD1,TRBV4-3,TRBJ2-4,CASSLDRGYIQYF,TGCGCCAGCAGCCTAGACAGGGGTTACATTCAGTACTTC
.,TRBV6-1,TRBJ2-5,CASSEARQFSGETQYF,TGTGCCAGCAGTGAAGCGCGGCAGTTCTCAGGGGAGACCCAGTACTTC
.,TRBV24-1,TRBJ1-1,CATSMDSNGPF,TGTGCCACCAGCATGGACAGTAATGGCCCCTTT
.,TRBV6-5,TRBJ1-2,CASSKNLNYGYTF,TGTGCCAGCAGTAAAAACTTGAACTATGGCTACACCTTC
TRBD1,TRBV5-1,TRBJ1-1,CASSQPGGTEAFF,TGCGCCAGCAGCCAACCAGGGGGCACTGAAGCTTTCTTT
TRBD1,TRBV28,TRBJ1-2,CASSRTGSGYGYTF,TGTGCCAGCTCCAGGACAGGATCGGGCTATGGCTACACCTTC
.,TRBV7-8,TRBJ2-7,CASSLTSPTYEQYF,TGTGCCAGCAGCTTAACTAGCCCGACCTACGAGCAGTACTTC
.,TRBV19,TRBJ1-5,CASARGFSNQPQHF,TGTGCCAGTGCGAGGGGGTTTAGCAATCAGCCCCAGCATTTT
.,TRBV27,TRBJ1-6,CASTGQNNSPLHF,TGTGCCAGCACGGGTCAGAATAATTCACCCCTCCACTTT
TRBD1,TRBV5-6,TRBJ1-2,CASSIRDRGAYGYTF,TGTGCCAGCAGCATCCGGGACAGGGGAGCCTATGGCTACACCTTC
TRBD2,TRBV5-4,TRBJ2-2,CASSVAGGPGELFF,TGTGCCAGCAGTGTAGCGGGAGGCCCCGGGGAGCTGTTTTTT
.,TRBV7-3,TRBJ1-6,CASSRFAGAYNSPLHF,TGTGCCAGCAGCCGATTTGCAGGGGCTTATAATTCACCCCTCCACTTT
TRBD2,TRBV15,TRBJ2-3,CATSLGSGRAAHADTQYF,TGTGCCACCAGCCTAGGTAGCGGGAGGGCCGCGCACGCAGATACGCAGTATTTT
.,TRBV28,TRBJ2-7,CASSSELYEQYF,TGTGCCAGCAGTTCTGAGCTCTACGAGCAGTACTTC
TRBD2,TRBV6-6,TRBJ2-3,CASRPRSGGTDTQYF,TGTGCCAGCAGACCTCGTAGCGGGGGCACAGATACGCAGTATTTT